The clone carrying this TCR beta chain occurred a few times. Antigen unknown. Those donating, healthy Caucasian individuals from Russia, were aged 6 to 90. Donors each provided about 10 milliliters of peripheral blood. The CDR3 has 12 residues. The germline CDR1 and CDR2 sequences are SQVTM and ANQGSEA. The V and J ends lost 6 bases and 7 bases respectively, with 12 bases between them. For the second PCR, which ran for about 6 to 11 cycles, a sample-barcoded 5' primer and a J-beta primer mix were used. One entry per CDR3 protein results from TCRdb running MiXCR on the 5' RACE reads. Of 1,300,000 or so distinct CDR3 sequences in the sample, approximately 59% were seen once. This entry belongs to a study of blood T cells in healthy people across ages. Study-wide results and caveats: Donor CMV status, an unknown factor, possibly confounded changes in expanded clonotypes.

This sequence originates from a man aged 18 to 30 in good health. The chain couples TRBV29-1 to TRBJ2-2, with D possibly being TRBD1 (7 bases). The material sequenced was blood. Here the CDR3 DNA reads TGCAGCGTGGGGCAGGGGGGCGGGGAGCTGTTTTTT. This encodes CSVGQGGGELFF.